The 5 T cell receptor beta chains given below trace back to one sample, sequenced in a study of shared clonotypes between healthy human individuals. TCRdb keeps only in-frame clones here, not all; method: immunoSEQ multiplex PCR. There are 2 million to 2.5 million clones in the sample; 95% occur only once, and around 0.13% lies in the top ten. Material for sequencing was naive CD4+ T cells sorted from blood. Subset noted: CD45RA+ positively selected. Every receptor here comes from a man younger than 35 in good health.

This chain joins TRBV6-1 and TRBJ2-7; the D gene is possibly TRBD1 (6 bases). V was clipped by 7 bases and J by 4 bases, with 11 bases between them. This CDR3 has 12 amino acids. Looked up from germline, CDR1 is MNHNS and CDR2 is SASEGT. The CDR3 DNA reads TGTGCCAGCACCTTACAGGGTTACGAGCAGTACTTC. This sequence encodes CASTLQGYEQYF.

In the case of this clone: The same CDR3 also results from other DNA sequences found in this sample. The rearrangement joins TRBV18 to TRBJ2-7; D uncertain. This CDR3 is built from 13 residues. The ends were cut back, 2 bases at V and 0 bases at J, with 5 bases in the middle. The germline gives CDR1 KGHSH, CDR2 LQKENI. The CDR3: CASSPSTSYEQYF. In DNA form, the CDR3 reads TGTGCCAGCTCACCATCGACCTCCTACGAGCAGTACTTC.

The CDR3 DNA reads as TGTGCCAGCTCACCACCAAACGAGGACGAAGAGTATTTT. Translated, it gives CASSPPNEDEEYF. The V call is TRBV18, the J call TRBJ2-3; D is uncertain. V was clipped by 0 bases and J by 13 bases, with 14 bases between them. Germline V gene lookup returns CDR1 KGHSH and CDR2 LQKENI. The CDR3 extends over 13 amino acids.

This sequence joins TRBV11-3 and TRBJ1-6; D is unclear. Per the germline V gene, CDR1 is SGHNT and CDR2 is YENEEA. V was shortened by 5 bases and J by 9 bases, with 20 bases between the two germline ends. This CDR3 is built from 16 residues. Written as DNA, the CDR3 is TGTGCCAGCAGCCAAGCCATCCGGACCGTAAGTTCACCCCTCCACTTT. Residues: CASSQAIRTVSSPLHF.

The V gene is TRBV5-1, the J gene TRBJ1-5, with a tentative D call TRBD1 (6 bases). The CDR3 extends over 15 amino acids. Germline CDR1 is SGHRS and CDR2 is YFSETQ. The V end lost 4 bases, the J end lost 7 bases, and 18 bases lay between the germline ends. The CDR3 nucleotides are TGCGCCAGCAGCACCAGGGGAGGCCGGGACCAGCCCCAGCATTTT. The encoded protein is CASSTRGGRDQPQHF.